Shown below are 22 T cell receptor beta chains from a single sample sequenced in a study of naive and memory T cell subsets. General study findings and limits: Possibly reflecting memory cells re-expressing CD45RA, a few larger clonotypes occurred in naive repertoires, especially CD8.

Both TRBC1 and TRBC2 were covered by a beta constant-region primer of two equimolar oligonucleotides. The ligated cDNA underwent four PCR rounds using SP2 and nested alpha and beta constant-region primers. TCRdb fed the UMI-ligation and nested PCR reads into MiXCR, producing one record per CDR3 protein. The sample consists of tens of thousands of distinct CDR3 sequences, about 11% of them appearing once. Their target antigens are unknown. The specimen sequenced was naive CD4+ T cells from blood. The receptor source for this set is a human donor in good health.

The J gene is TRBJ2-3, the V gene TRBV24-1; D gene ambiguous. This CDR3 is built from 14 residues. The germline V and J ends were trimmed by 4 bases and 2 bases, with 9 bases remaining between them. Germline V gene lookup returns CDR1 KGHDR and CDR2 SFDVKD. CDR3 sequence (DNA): TGTGCCACCAGTGAGTCGAGAGACACAGATACGCAGTATTTT. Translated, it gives CATSESRDTDTQYF.

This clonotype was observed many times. CDR3 protein: CASSQVGQPQGGYTF. The CDR3 bases are TGTGCCAGCAGCCAAGTTGGACAGCCACAGGGTGGCTACACCTTC. The chain combines TRBV3-1 with TRBJ1-2, with a tentative D call TRBD1 (6 bases). The CDR3 has 15 residues. V lost 1 base and J lost 7, with 16 bases in between. Germline V CDR1 and CDR2: LGHDT, YNNKEL (reference sequence).

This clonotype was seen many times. This CDR3 is CASSLSGPPGEQYF. CDR3 nucleotides: TGTGCCAGCAGCTTATCGGGACCTCCAGGCGAGCAGTACTTC. The V call is TRBV7-3, the J call TRBJ2-7; D may match TRBD1 or TRBD2 (5 bases each). Trimming removed 2 bases from V and 6 bases from J, with 14 bases in between. Germline CDR1 is SGHTA and CDR2 is FQGTGA. The CDR3 runs 14 residues.

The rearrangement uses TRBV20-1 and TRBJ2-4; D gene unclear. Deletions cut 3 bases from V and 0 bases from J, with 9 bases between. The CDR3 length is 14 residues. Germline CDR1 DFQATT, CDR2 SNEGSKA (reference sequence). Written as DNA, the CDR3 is TGCAGTGCTAGTAACCCTCTAGCCAAAAACATTCAGTACTTC. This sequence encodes CSASNPLAKNIQYF.

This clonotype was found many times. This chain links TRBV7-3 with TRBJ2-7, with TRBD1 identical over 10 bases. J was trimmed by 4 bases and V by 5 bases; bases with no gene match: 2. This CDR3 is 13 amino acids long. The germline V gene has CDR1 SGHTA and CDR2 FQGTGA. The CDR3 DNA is TGTGCCAGCAGCATGGACAGGGGGTACGAGCAGTACTTC. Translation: CASSMDRGYEQYF.

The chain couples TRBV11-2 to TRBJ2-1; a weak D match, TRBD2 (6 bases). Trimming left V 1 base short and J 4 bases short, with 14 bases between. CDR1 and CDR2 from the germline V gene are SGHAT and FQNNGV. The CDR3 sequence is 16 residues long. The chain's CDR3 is CASSLGRLAKYNEQFF. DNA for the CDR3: TGTGCCAGCAGCTTAGGTCGTCTAGCGAAGTACAATGAGCAGTTCTTC.

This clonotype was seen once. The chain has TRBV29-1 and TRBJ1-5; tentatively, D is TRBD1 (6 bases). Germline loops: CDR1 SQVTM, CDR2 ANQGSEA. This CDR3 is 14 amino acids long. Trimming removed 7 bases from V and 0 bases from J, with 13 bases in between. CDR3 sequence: CSEGGGNSNQPQHF. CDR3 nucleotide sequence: TGCAGCGAAGGAGGGGGGAATAGCAATCAGCCCCAGCATTTT.

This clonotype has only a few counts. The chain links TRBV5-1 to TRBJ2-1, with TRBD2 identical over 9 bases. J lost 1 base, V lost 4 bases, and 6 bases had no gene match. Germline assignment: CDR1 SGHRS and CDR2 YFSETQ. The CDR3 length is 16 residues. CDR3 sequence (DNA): TGCGCCAGCAGCCGGCGACTAGCGGAGTCCTACAATGAGCAGTTCTTC. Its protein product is CASSRRLAESYNEQFF.

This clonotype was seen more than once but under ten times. The CDR3 protein is CASKAEVTVRNQPQHF. CDR3 DNA sequence: TGTGCCAGCAAAGCGGAGGTAACCGTACGCAATCAGCCCCAGCATTTT. The rearrangement links TRBV2 to TRBJ1-5; D remains ambiguous. CDR3 length: 16 amino acids. Per the germline V gene, CDR1 is SNHLY and CDR2 is FYNNEI. Between the trimmed V and J ends, which lost 7 bases and 2 bases, there was a span of 18 bases.

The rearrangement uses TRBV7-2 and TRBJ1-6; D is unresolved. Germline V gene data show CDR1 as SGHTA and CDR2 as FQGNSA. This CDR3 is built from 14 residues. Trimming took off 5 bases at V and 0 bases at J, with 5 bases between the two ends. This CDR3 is CASSGSSYNSPLHF. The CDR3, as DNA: TGTGCCAGCAGCGGCAGCTCCTATAATTCACCCCTCCACTTT.

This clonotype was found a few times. CDR3 region: CASSEEGRVNTGELFF. The DNA for the CDR3 is TGTGCCAGCAGTGAAGAGGGCAGGGTGAACACCGGGGAGCTGTTTTTT. V usage is TRBV2 and J usage is TRBJ2-2, with D possibly being TRBD1 (5 bases). Trimming stripped 1 base from V and 1 base from J, with 10 bases between. The germline V gene encodes CDR1 SNHLY and CDR2 FYNNEI. This CDR3 region has 16 residues.

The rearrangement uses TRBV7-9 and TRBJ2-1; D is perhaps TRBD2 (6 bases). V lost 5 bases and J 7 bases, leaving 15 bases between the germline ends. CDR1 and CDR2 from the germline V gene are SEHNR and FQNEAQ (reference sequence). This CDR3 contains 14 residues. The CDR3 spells CASSPRERGNEQFF. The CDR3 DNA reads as TGTGCCAGCAGCCCTCGGGAGCGCGGGAATGAGCAGTTCTTC.

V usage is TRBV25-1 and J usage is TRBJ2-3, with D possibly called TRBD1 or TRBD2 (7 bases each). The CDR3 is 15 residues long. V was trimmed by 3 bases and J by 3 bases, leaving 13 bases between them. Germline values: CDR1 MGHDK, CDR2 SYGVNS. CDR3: CASSETGRGTDTQYF. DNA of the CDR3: TGTGCCAGCAGTGAGACAGGGAGGGGAACAGATACGCAGTATTTT. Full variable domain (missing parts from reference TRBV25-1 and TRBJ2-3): EADIYQTPRYLVIGTGKKITLECSQTMGHDKMYWYQQDPGMELHLIHYSYGVNSTEKGDLSSESTVSRIRTEHFPLTLESARPSHTSQYLCASSETGRGTDTQYFGPGTRLTVL.

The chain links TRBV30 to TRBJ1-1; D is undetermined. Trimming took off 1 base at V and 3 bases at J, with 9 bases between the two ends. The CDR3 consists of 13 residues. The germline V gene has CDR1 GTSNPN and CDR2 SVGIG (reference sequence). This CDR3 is CAWSGQGYTEAFF. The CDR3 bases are TGTGCCTGGAGTGGACAAGGCTACACTGAAGCTTTCTTT.

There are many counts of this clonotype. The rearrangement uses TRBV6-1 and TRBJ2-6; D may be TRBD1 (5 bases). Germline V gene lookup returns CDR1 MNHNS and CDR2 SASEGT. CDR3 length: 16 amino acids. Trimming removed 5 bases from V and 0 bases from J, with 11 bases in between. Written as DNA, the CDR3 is TGTGCCAGCAGTAATCAGGGTAGCTCTGGGGCCAACGTCCTGACTTTC. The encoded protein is CASSNQGSSGANVLTF.

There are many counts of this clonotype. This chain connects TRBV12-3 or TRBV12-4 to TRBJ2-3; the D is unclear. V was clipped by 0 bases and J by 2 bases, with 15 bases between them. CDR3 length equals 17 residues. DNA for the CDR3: TGTGCCAGCAGTTTAGCCCTTCGGTCCAGCGCCACAGATACGCAGTATTTT. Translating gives CASSLALRSSATDTQYF.

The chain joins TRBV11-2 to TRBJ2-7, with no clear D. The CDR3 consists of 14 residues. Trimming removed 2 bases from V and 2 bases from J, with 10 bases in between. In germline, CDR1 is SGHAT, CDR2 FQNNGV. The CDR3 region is CASSLPPVPYEQYF. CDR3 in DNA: TGTGCCAGCAGCTTACCCCCGGTACCCTACGAGCAGTACTTC.

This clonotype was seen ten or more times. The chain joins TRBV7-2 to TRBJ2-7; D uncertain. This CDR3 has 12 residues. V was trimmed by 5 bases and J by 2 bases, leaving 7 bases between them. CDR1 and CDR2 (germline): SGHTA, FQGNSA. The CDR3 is CASSQSPYEQYF. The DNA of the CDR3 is TGTGCCAGCAGCCAGTCCCCCTACGAGCAGTACTTC. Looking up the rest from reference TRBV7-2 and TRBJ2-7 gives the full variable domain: GAGVSQSPSNKVTEKGKDVELRCDPISGHTALYWYRQSLGQGLEFLIYFQGNSAPDKSGLPSDRFSAERTGGSVSTLTIQRTQQEDSAVYLCASSQSPYEQYFGPGTRLTVT.

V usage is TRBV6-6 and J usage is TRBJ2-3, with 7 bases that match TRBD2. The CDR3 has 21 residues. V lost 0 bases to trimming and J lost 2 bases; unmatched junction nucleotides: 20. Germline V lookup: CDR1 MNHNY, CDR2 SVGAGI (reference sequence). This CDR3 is CASSYSPRPSKRDWTTDTQYF. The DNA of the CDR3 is TGTGCCAGCAGTTACTCCCCCCGTCCAAGTAAGCGGGACTGGACCACAGATACGCAGTATTTT.

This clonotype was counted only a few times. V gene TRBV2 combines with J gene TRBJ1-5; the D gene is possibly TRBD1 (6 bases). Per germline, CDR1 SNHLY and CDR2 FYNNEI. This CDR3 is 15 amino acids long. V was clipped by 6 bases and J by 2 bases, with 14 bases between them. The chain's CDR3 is CASSGRTAGNQPQHF. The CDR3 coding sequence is TGTGCCAGCAGCGGCAGGACAGCTGGCAATCAGCCCCAGCATTTT.

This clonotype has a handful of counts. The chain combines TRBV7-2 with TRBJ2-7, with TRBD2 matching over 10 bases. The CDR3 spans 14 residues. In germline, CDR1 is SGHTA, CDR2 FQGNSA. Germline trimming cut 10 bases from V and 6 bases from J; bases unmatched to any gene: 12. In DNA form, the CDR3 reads TGTGCCACCTCCCGACTACTAGCGGGGAGCGAGCAGTACTTC. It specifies CATSRLLAGSEQYF.

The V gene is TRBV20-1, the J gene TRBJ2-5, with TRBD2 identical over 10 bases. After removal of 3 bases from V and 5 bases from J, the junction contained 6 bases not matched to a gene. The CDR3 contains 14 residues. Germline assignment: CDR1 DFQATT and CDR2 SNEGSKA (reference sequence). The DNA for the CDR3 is TGCAGTGCTAGTGCTAGCGGGGGTGCGGAGACCCAGTACTTC. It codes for CSASASGGAETQYF.